The 6 T cell receptor beta chains reported below all come from one sample, sequenced in a study of cytomegalovirus exposure and HLA in healthy donors. PCR amplification relied on 60 Vbeta primers (plus 13 Jbeta primers). Libraries were prepared by immunoSEQ multiplex PCR; TCRdb keeps only in-frame clonotypes and omits some of them. The sample holds around 64,000 clones, approximately 78% seen once. The sequencing sample was made of PBMCs. These receptor sequences come from a man aged 18 to 29 in good health and CMV-seropositive.

The V and J genes are TRBV5-4 and TRBJ1-2; the D is unclear. Germline-derived CDR1 and CDR2 are SGHNT and YYREEE (reference sequence). The V and J ends lost 0 bases and 5 bases respectively, with 26 bases between them. The CDR3 is 19 amino acids. CDR3 residues: CASSLVGPAPSNNRYGYTF. CDR3 bases: TGTGCCAGCAGCTTGGTTGGTCCGGCACCTTCCAACAACAGATATGGCTACACCTTC.

This clone was detected only a few times. The V gene is TRBV5-1, the J gene TRBJ2-5; tentatively, D is TRBD2 (5 bases). Trimming removed 3 bases from V and 0 bases from J, with 12 bases in between. The germline gives CDR1 SGHRS, CDR2 YFSETQ. The CDR3 has 15 amino acids. The CDR3 spells CASSSRSGYQETQYF. In DNA, the CDR3 is TGCGCCAGCAGCTCGCGATCGGGGTACCAAGAGACCCAGTACTTC.

This chain links TRBV28 with TRBJ1-5; D might be TRBD1 (5 bases). CDR3 size: 14 residues. From germline, CDR1 is MDHEN and CDR2 SYDVKM. V dropped 5 bases and J dropped 4 bases, with 12 bases sitting between them. The CDR3: CASSPGGRNQPQHF. The CDR3 region has the DNA TGTGCCAGCAGTCCGGGGGGACGGAATCAGCCCCAGCATTTT.

The chain employs TRBV7-9 and TRBJ2-5, with D perhaps TRBD2 (6 bases). V was pared by 1 base and J by 6 bases, with 12 bases between. CDR3 size: 14 residues. CDR1 SEHNR and CDR2 FQNEAQ come from the germline V gene (reference sequence). CDR3 DNA: TGTGCCAGCAGCTTAGAGGCGGGGATGAAGACCCAGTACTTC. Translation: CASSLEAGMKTQYF.

This chain links TRBV2 with TRBJ1-1; maybe TRBD1 (6 bases). V lost 4 bases and J lost 2, with 11 bases in between. This CDR3 spans 14 amino acids. Germline V gene lookup returns CDR1 SNHLY and CDR2 FYNNEI. CDR3 sequence reads: CASSGGQTNTEAFF. The CDR3 coding sequence is TGTGCCAGCAGTGGAGGACAGACAAACACTGAAGCTTTCTTT.

The chain uses TRBV23-1 and TRBJ2-1; D may be TRBD1 (6 bases). TRBV23-1 is an open reading frame, and its role is uncertain. This CDR3 is 13 amino acids long. V lost 4 bases and J lost 15, with 19 bases in between. CDR3 DNA: TGCGCCAGCAGTCGAATTGGGGGCGTTAAGAGGTTCTTC. Residues: CASSRIGGVKRFF.